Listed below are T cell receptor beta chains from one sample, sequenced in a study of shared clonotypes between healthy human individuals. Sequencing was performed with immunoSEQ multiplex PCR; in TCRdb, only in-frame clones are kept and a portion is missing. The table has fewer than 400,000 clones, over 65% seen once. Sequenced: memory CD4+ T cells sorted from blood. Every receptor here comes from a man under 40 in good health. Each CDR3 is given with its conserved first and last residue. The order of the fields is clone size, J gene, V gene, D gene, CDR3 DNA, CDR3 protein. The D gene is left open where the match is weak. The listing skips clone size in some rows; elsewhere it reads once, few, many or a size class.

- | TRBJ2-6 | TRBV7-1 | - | TGTGCCAGCAGCGCGCCGGGAATCAACGTCCTGACTTTC | CASSAPGINVLTF
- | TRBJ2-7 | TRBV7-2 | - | TGTGCCAGCAGCTTAGGGTTAAGGGGCGAGCAGTACTTC | CASSLGLRGEQYF
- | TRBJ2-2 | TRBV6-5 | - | TGTGCCAGCACCCACGGCGGGGAGCTGTTTTTT | CASTHGGELFF
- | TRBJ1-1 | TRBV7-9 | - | TGTGCCAGCAGCCCCACAGGGAGAGAAGCTTTCTTT | CASSPTGREAFF
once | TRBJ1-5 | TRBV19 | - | TGTGCCAGTAGTATGGGAAGGGATCAGCCCCAGCATTTT | CASSMGRDQPQHF
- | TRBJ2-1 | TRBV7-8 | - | TGTGCCAGCAGCTTAGATGGTTGGGGGAGCTCCTACAATGAGCAGTTCTTC | CASSLDGWGSSYNEQFF
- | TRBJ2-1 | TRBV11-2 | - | TGTGCCAGCAGCTTTCGAGGCTCCTACAATGAGCAGTTCTTC | CASSFRGSYNEQFF
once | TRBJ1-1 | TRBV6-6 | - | TGTGCCAGCAGTTACCCCCAGGCGAACACTGAAGCTTTCTTT | CASSYPQANTEAFF
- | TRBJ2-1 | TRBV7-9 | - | TGTGCCAGCAGCTTATCCAGGGCGGGGAATGAGCAGTTCTTC | CASSLSRAGNEQFF
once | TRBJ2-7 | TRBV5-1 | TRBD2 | TGTGCCAGCACCCTACCTAGCGGGAGGGGCGAGCAGTACTTC | CASTLPSGRGEQYF
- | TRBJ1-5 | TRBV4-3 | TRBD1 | TGCGCCAGCAGCCATGAATCCGGGACAGGGGTTCAGCCCCAGCATTTT | CASSHESGTGVQPQHF
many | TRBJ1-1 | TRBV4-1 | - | TGCGCCAGCAGCCAATGGGGAGACTGGGACACTGAAGCTTTCTTT | CASSQWGDWDTEAFF
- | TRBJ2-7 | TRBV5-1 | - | TGCGCCAGCAGCTTGCAGGGGCTAGGGAACGAGCAGTACTTC | CASSLQGLGNEQYF
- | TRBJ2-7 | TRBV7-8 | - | TGTGCCAGCAGCTTGGGGGCTGCCGTCAGCTCCTACGAGCAGTACTTC | CASSLGAAVSSYEQYF
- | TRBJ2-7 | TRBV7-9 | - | TGTGCCAGCACCCAAGCTTGGGGGAATCGGGGCTCCTACGAGCAGTACTTC | CASTQAWGNRGSYEQYF
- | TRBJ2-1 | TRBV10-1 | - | TGCGCCAGCAGTGAAGATAACGAGCAGTTCTTC | CASSEDNEQFF
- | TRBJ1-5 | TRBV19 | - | TGTGCCAGTAGTCCGCAGCAAGGGGGAAATCAGCCCCAGCATTTT | CASSPQQGGNQPQHF
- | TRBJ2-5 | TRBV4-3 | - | TGCGCCAGCAGCCAAGATGTGCAGGGCGAGACCCAGTACTTC | CASSQDVQGETQYF
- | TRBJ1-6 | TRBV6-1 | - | TGTGCCAGCAGTGAAGTGCGGAATTCACCCCTCCACTTT | CASSEVRNSPLHF
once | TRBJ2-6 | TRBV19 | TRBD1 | TGTGCCAGTAGTCCCAGGGGGTTTGGGGCCAACGTCCTGACTTTC | CASSPRGFGANVLTF
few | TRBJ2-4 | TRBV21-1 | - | TGTGCCAGCAGCAAAGAAGTTTCGGGGAGAGCCAAAAACATTCAGTACTTC | CASSKEVSGRAKNIQYF
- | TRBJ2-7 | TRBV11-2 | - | TGTGCCAGCAGCTTTACCTACGAGCAGTACTTC | CASSFTYEQYF
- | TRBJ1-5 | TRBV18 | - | TGTGCCAGCTCACCGGGAGGGAGTCGCAATCAGCCCCAGCATTTT | CASSPGGSRNQPQHF
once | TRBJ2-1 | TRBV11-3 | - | TGTGCCAGCAGCCCCAAAGACGCAGGGGCCGGGTCGAATGAGCAGTTCTTC | CASSPKDAGAGSNEQFF
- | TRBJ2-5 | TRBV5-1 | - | TGCGCCAGCAGCTTGGAGGGCAGTCATCTCCCCGGGGAGACCCAGTACTTC | CASSLEGSHLPGETQYF
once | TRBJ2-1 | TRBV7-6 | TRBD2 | TGTGCCAGCAGCGCTAGCGGGACCTACTCCTACAATGAGCAGTTCTTC | CASSASGTYSYNEQFF
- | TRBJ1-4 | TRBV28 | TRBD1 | TGTGCCAGCAGTTTTAGGGCCGACAGGGGAAACGAAAAACTGTTTTTT | CASSFRADRGNEKLFF
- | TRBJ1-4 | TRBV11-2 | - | TGTGCCAGCAGCTCGACCAAGGGACGCCTTGAAAAACTGTTTTTT | CASSSTKGRLEKLFF
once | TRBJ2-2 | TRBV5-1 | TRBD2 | TGCGCCAGCAGCTTGTCAGCGGGAGGGTACACCGGGGAGCTGTTTTTT | CASSLSAGGYTGELFF
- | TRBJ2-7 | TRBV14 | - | TGTGCCAGCAGCCAAGCGGTGCATCGGCCAGACCGAACCTACGAGCAGTACTTC | CASSQAVHRPDRTYEQYF
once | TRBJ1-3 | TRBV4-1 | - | TGCGCCAGCAGCCAAGACCGACAGGGAAACACCATATATTTT | CASSQDRQGNTIYF
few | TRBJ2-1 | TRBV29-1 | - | TGCAGCGTTGGGTCGGATGAGCAGTTCTTC | CSVGSDEQFF
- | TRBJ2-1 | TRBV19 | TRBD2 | TGTGCCAGTAGTGATCGGCTAGCGGGAGCTTCGAGCTCCTACAATGAGCAGTTCTTC | CASSDRLAGASSSYNEQFF
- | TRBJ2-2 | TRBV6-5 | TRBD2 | TGTGCCAGCAGCCTTCGGGGGGCGAACACCGGGGAGCTGTTTTTT | CASSLRGANTGELFF
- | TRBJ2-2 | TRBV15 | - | TGTGCCACCAGCAGAGATTTAACAGGGGAGCTGTTTTTT | CATSRDLTGELFF
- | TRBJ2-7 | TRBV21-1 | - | TGTGCCAGCAGCAAAGGTAGTGAGGGACATTCGGCTGAAGCCTACGAGCAGTACTTC | CASSKGSEGHSAEAYEQYF
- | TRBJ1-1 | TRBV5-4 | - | TGTGCCAGCAGCTTGGAGTCGAACACTGAAGCTTTCTTT | CASSLESNTEAFF
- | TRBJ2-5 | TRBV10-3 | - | TGCGCCATCAGTGGCGGCCTTGGGCTTAAAACGGGGGAGACCCAGTACTTC | CAISGGLGLKTGETQYF
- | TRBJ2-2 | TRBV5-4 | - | TGTGCCAGCAGCTTGGCATTAGCGATTAACACCGGGGAGCTGTTTTTT | CASSLALAINTGELFF
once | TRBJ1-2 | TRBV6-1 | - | TGTGCCAGCTCAGAAACCTATGGCTACACCTTC | CASSETYGYTF
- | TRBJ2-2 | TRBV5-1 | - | TGCGCCAGCAGCTCCCAGGTCGTCAGCCCAAACACCGGGGAGCTGTTTTTT | CASSSQVVSPNTGELFF
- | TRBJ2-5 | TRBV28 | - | TGTGCCAGCAGTCCAGGACAGATCCAAGAGACCCAGTACTTC | CASSPGQIQETQYF
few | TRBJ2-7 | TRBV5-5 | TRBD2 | TGTGCCAGCAGCGAGGGACTAGCGGGACACTCCTACGAGCAGTACTTC | CASSEGLAGHSYEQYF
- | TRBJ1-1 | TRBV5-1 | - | TGCGCCAGCAGCTTGGGTACATTCTCGGCATCTGAAGCTTTCTTT | CASSLGTFSASEAFF
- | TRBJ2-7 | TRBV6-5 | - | TGTGCCAGCAGTTACTCCGAGCGGAGCTCCTACGAGCAGTACTTC | CASSYSERSSYEQYF
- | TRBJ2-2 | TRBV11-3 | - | TGTGCCAGCGATTCCTTCGGGGAGCTGTTTTTT | CASDSFGELFF
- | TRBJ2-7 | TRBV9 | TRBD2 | TGTGCCAGCAGCGTAGGGGCCGGGTCTAGCGGGTACGAGCAGTACTTC | CASSVGAGSSGYEQYF
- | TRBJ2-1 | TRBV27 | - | TGTGCCAGCAGTTTCTCGGCTCGCGGGGCGACCAATGAGCAGTTCTTC | CASSFSARGATNEQFF
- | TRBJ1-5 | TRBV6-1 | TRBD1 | TGTGCCAGCAGTGCTTTGACAGGGGGCGCGTTTGTCAATCAGCCCCAGCATTTT | CASSALTGGAFVNQPQHF
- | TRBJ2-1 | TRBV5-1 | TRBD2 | TGCGCCAGCAGCTTGGTCCCTGATACTAGCGGGAGCGATGAGCAGTTCTTC | CASSLVPDTSGSDEQFF
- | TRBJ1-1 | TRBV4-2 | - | TGTGCCAGCAGCTACCGGGGGGCGGGAACTGAAGCTTTCTTT | CASSYRGAGTEAFF
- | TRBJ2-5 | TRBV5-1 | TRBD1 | TGCGCCAGCACGGGGACAGGGGGCCAAGAGACCCAGTACTTC | CASTGTGGQETQYF
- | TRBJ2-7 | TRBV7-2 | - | TGTGCCAGCAGCTTAGTAGCGTCCAGGGTCAACGAGCAGTACTTC | CASSLVASRVNEQYF
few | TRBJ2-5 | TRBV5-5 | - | TGTGCCAGCAGCTTTCAAGGGAGGGAGACCCAGTACTTC | CASSFQGRETQYF
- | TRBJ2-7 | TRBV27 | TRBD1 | TGTGCCAGCAGTCCAGACCGGGACAGGTTCTCCCGGAGGGGTTACGAGCAGTACTTC | CASSPDRDRFSRRGYEQYF
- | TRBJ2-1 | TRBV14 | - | TGTGCCAGCAGCCAAGTCCTGGGCAATGAGCAGTTCTTC | CASSQVLGNEQFF
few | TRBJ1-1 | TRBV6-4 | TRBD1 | TGTGCCAGCAGGACCGGGACAGGAGGGACTGAAGCTTTCTTT | CASRTGTGGTEAFF
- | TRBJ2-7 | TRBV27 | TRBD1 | TGTGCCAGCAGTTCCGTCACTGGACAGGGTCCCTACGAGCAGTACTTC | CASSSVTGQGPYEQYF
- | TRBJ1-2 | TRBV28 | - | TGTGCCAGCAGAAGACCGGGCGCCAACTATGGCTACACCTTC | CASRRPGANYGYTF